This is a list of T cell receptor beta chains from one sample in a study of blood T cell repertoires in COVID-19. TCRdb's table, derived via immunoSEQ multiplex PCR, lists solely in-frame clones and lacks some. The table shows tens of thousands of clones, with more than 75% occurring only once. Sequenced input: peripheral blood. Receptors originate from a man aged 65 to 85 with acute or convalescent COVID-19. Both conserved end residues are part of each CDR3. Each record gives: CDR3 protein, CDR3 DNA, D gene, J gene, V gene, clone size. A D gene is named only where the DNA matches it firmly. A clone size is listed for some rows: how often the clone was seen (once, few, many), or a class if it is expanded.

CDR3aa: CASLMTGMNTEAFF; CDR3nt: TGTGCCAGTCTTATGACAGGCATGAACACTGAAGCTTTCTTT; d_gene: -; j_gene: TRBJ1-1; v_gene: TRBV28; abundance: few
CDR3aa: CASSPSGAVYTQYF; CDR3nt: TGTGCCAGCAGCCCTAGCGGGGCCGTCTATACGCAGTATTTT; d_gene: TRBD2; j_gene: TRBJ2-3; v_gene: TRBV11-1; abundance: few
CDR3aa: CASSLSGGRSYEQYF; CDR3nt: TGTGCCAGCAGCTTATCTGGCGGGAGATCCTACGAGCAGTACTTC; d_gene: TRBD2; j_gene: TRBJ2-7; v_gene: TRBV7-2; abundance: -
CDR3aa: CASSLPSETGAVRRGYTF; CDR3nt: TGTGCCAGCAGCTTACCCTCCGAGACAGGGGCGGTCAGACGTGGCTACACCTTC; d_gene: TRBD1; j_gene: TRBJ1-2; v_gene: TRBV7-9; abundance: -
CDR3aa: CASSPPRGAGGRRTNTGELFF; CDR3nt: TGTGCCAGTAGTCCACCCAGGGGGGCGGGGGGACGAAGAACGAACACCGGGGAGCTGTTTTTT; d_gene: -; j_gene: TRBJ2-2; v_gene: TRBV19; abundance: few
CDR3aa: CASSPSGAGTYNEQFF; CDR3nt: TGTGCCAGCTCACCATCTGGGGCAGGGACCTACAATGAGCAGTTCTTC; d_gene: -; j_gene: TRBJ2-1; v_gene: TRBV18; abundance: -
CDR3aa: CASSLQGDYGYTF; CDR3nt: TGTGCCAGTAGTCTCCAGGGGGACTATGGCTACACCTTC; d_gene: TRBD1; j_gene: TRBJ1-2; v_gene: TRBV19; abundance: -
CDR3aa: CASSLAWNTEAFF; CDR3nt: TGTGCCAGCAGCCTAGCTTGGAACACTGAAGCTTTCTTT; d_gene: -; j_gene: TRBJ1-1; v_gene: TRBV11-2; abundance: -
CDR3aa: CASSPKGQRSGELFF; CDR3nt: TGTGCCAGCTCACCAAAGGGACAGAGATCCGGGGAGCTGTTTTTT; d_gene: TRBD1; j_gene: TRBJ2-2; v_gene: TRBV18; abundance: few
CDR3aa: CASSYGQDYGYTF; CDR3nt: TGTGCCAGCAGCTACGGACAGGACTATGGCTACACCTTC; d_gene: TRBD1; j_gene: TRBJ1-2; v_gene: TRBV3-1/TRBV3-2; abundance: -
CDR3aa: CASSLGGRYEQFF; CDR3nt: TGTGCCAGCAGCTTAGGAGGGAGGTACGAGCAGTTCTTC; d_gene: -; j_gene: TRBJ2-1; v_gene: TRBV7-2; abundance: once
CDR3aa: CASSWEIGELFF; CDR3nt: TGTGCTAGTTCGTGGGAGATCGGGGAGCTGTTTTTT; d_gene: -; j_gene: TRBJ2-2; v_gene: TRBV12-5; abundance: -
CDR3aa: CASSSGEWDTQYF; CDR3nt: TGTGCCAGCAGCTCTGGGGAGTGGGATACGCAGTATTTT; d_gene: -; j_gene: TRBJ2-3; v_gene: TRBV7-8; abundance: -
CDR3aa: CAPGHPNTDTQYF; CDR3nt: TGTGCTCCAGGACATCCGAACACAGATACGCAGTATTTT; d_gene: -; j_gene: TRBJ2-3; v_gene: TRBV7-9; abundance: -
CDR3aa: CASSERTGYTF; CDR3nt: TGTGCCAGCAGTGAGCGGACGGGGTACACCTTC; d_gene: -; j_gene: TRBJ1-2; v_gene: TRBV2; abundance: -
CDR3aa: CASSYRGRPQHF; CDR3nt: TGTGCCAGCAGTTACAGGGGAAGGCCCCAGCATTTT; d_gene: TRBD1; j_gene: TRBJ1-5; v_gene: TRBV12-3/TRBV12-4; abundance: once
CDR3aa: CASSLAWGGQAEAFF; CDR3nt: TGTGCCAGCAGCTTAGCGTGGGGGGGCCAGGCTGAAGCTTTCTTT; d_gene: -; j_gene: TRBJ1-1; v_gene: TRBV7-2; abundance: -
CDR3aa: CATSDFFAAWPQHF; CDR3nt: TGTGCCACCAGTGATTTCTTCGCGGCGTGGCCCCAGCATTTT; d_gene: -; j_gene: TRBJ1-5; v_gene: TRBV24-1; abundance: -
CDR3aa: CATAQPGDEQYF; CDR3nt: TGTGCCACCGCACAACCAGGGGACGAGCAGTACTTC; d_gene: -; j_gene: TRBJ2-7; v_gene: TRBV24-1; abundance: -
CDR3aa: CASSNYGTSGRIGKTQYF; CDR3nt: TGTGCCAGTAGCAATTACGGGACTAGCGGGAGAATAGGAAAGACCCAGTACTTC; d_gene: TRBD2; j_gene: TRBJ2-5; v_gene: TRBV19; abundance: -
CDR3aa: CASSISVAGANVLTF; CDR3nt: TGTGCCAGTAGTATTTCGGTTGCTGGGGCCAACGTCCTGACTTTC; d_gene: -; j_gene: TRBJ2-6; v_gene: TRBV19; abundance: -
CDR3aa: CASEGAGTDTQYF; CDR3nt: TGTGCCAGTGAAGGGGCGGGCACAGATACGCAGTATTTT; d_gene: -; j_gene: TRBJ2-3; v_gene: TRBV19; abundance: few
CDR3aa: CASSDHTGVNTGELFF; CDR3nt: TGTGCCAGCAGCGATCACACAGGGGTTAACACCGGGGAGCTGTTTTTT; d_gene: TRBD1; j_gene: TRBJ2-2; v_gene: TRBV7-3; abundance: -
CDR3aa: CASSVAGSYNEQFF; CDR3nt: TGCGCCAGCAGCGTGGCAGGATCCTACAATGAGCAGTTCTTC; d_gene: -; j_gene: TRBJ2-1; v_gene: TRBV4-1; abundance: -
CDR3aa: CASSSGLADYEQYF; CDR3nt: TGTGCCAGCAGTTCCGGACTAGCGGACTACGAGCAGTACTTC; d_gene: TRBD2; j_gene: TRBJ2-7; v_gene: TRBV6-6; abundance: -
CDR3aa: CASSLGRRGSTYEQYF; CDR3nt: TGTGCCAGCAGCTTAGGTCGGCGCGGGAGCACCTACGAGCAGTACTTC; d_gene: TRBD2; j_gene: TRBJ2-7; v_gene: TRBV5-4; abundance: few
CDR3aa: CASSPPPTSGGVGGELFF; CDR3nt: TGTGCCAGCAGCCCGCCACCGACTAGCGGGGGGGTTGGCGGGGAGCTGTTTTTT; d_gene: TRBD2; j_gene: TRBJ2-2; v_gene: TRBV5-4; abundance: -
CDR3aa: CASSWTASGYTF; CDR3nt: TGTGCCAGCAGTTGGACAGCCTCGGGGTACACCTTC; d_gene: -; j_gene: TRBJ1-2; v_gene: TRBV6-2/TRBV6-3; abundance: -
CDR3aa: CAWSGPGTRLNEQFF; CDR3nt: TGTGCCTGGAGTGGTCCCGGGACTAGGCTCAATGAGCAGTTCTTC; d_gene: TRBD2; j_gene: TRBJ2-1; v_gene: TRBV30; abundance: -
CDR3aa: CASSSQGKDGYTF; CDR3nt: TGTGCCAGCAGCTCACAGGGGAAGGATGGCTACACCTTC; d_gene: TRBD1; j_gene: TRBJ1-2; v_gene: TRBV7-9; abundance: -
CDR3aa: CASSLQGWDSGEKLFF; CDR3nt: TGCGCCAGCAGCTTGCAGGGGTGGGACAGCGGTGAAAAACTGTTTTTT; d_gene: TRBD1; j_gene: TRBJ1-4; v_gene: TRBV5-1; abundance: -